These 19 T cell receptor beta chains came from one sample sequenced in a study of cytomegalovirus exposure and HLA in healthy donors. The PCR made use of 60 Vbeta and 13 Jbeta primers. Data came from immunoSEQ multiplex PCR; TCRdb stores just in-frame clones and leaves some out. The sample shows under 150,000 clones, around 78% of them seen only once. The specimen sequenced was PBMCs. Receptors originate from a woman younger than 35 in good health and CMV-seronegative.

The CDR3 DNA is TGTGCCAGCAGTCTAGCGGGGAATGAAAAACTGTTTTTT. Translation: CASSLAGNEKLFF. The chain combines TRBV27 with TRBJ1-4; D not certain. The CDR3 consists of 13 residues. The ends were cut back, 5 bases at V and 5 bases at J, with 9 bases in the middle. Germline V CDR1 and CDR2: MNHEY, SMNVEV (reference sequence).

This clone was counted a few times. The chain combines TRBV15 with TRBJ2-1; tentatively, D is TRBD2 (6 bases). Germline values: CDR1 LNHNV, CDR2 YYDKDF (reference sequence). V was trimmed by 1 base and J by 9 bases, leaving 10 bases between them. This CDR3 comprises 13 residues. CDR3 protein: CATSRGKGGEQFF. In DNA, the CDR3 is TGTGCCACCAGCAGAGGAAAGGGAGGTGAGCAGTTCTTC.

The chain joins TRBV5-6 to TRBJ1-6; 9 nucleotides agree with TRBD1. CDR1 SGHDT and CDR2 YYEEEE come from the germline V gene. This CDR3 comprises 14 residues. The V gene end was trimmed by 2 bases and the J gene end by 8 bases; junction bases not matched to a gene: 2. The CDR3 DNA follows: TGTGCCAGCAGCTTCGACAGGGGGGATTCACCCCTCCACTTT. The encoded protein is CASSFDRGDSPLHF.

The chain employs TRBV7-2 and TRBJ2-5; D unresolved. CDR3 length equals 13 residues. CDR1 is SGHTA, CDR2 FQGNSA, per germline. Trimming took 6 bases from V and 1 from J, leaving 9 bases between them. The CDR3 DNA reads TGTGCCAGCAGTGTTAGCAGCCAAGAGACCCAGTACTTC. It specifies CASSVSSQETQYF.

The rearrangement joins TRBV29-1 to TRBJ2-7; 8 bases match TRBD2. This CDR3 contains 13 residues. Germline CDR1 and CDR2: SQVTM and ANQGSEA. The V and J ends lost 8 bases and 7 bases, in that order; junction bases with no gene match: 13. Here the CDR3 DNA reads TGCAGCCTTCAAACGGGAGGGTCTGGAGAGCAGTACTTC. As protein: CSLQTGGSGEQYF.

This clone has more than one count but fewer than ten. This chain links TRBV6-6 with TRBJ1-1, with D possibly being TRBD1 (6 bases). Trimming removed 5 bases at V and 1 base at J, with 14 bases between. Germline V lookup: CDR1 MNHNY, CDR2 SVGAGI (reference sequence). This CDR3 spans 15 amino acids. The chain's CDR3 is CASSQDSPPNTEAFF. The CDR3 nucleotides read TGTGCCAGCAGTCAGGACAGCCCCCCGAACACTGAAGCTTTCTTT.

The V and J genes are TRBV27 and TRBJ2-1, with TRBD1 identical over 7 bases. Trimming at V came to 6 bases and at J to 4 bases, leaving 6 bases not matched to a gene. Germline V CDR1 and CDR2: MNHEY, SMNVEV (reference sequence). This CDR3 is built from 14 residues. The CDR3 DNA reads TGTGCCAGCAGAGACCGGGACAGTTACAATGAGCAGTTCTTC. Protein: CASRDRDSYNEQFF.

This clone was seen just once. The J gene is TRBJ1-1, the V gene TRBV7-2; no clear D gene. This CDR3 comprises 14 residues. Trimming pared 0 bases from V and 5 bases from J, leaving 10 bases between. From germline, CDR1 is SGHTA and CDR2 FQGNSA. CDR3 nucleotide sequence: TGTGCCAGCAGCTTAGCGAGAGGCAGAACTGAAGCTTTCTTT. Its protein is CASSLARGRTEAFF.

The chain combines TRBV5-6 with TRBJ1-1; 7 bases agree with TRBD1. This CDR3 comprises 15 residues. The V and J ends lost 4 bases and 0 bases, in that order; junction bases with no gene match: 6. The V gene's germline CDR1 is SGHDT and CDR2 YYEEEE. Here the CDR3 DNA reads TGTGCCAGCAGCCCTCGACAGGGATTGAACACTGAAGCTTTCTTT. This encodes CASSPRQGLNTEAFF.

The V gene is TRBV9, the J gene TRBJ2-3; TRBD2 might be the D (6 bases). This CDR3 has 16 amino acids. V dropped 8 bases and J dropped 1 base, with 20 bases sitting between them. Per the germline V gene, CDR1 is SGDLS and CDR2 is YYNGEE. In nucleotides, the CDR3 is TGTGCCAGTCACCCTACTAGCTTCTCTGGCACAGATACGCAGTATTTT. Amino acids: CASHPTSFSGTDTQYF.

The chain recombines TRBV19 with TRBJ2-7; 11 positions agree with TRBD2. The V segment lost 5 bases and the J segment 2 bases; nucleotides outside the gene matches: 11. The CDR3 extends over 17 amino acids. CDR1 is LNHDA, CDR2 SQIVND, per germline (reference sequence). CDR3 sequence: CASSSRLAGFNPYEQYF. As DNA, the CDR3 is TGTGCCAGTAGTTCCCGACTAGCGGGGTTTAACCCCTACGAGCAGTACTTC. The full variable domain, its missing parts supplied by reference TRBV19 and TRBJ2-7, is DGGITQSPKYLFRKEGQNVTLSCEQNLNHDAMYWYRQDPGQGLRLIYYSQIVNDFQKGDIAEGYSVSREKKESFPLTVTSAQKNPTAFYLCASSSRLAGFNPYEQYFGPGTRLTVT.

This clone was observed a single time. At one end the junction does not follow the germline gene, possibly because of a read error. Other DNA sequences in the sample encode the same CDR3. CDR3 sequence: CASSSSGEGQPQHF. DNA for the CDR3: TGTGCTAGCAGCAGTTCAGGGGAGGGGCAGCCCCAGCATTTT. The chain employs TRBV7-9 and TRBJ1-5, with a weak D call TRBD1 (6 bases). Germline V lookup: CDR1 SEHNR, CDR2 FQNEAQ (reference sequence). This CDR3 spans 14 amino acids.

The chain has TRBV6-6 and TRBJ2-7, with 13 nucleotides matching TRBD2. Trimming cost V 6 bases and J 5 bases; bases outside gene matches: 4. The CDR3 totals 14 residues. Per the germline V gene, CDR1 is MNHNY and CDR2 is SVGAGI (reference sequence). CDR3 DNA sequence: TGTGCCAGCAGAGGACTAGCGGGAGATCACGAGCAGTACTTC. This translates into CASRGLAGDHEQYF.

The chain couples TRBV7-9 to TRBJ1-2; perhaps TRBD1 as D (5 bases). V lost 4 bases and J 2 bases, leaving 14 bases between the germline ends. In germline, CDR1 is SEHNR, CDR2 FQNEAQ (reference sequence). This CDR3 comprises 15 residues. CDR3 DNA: TGTGCCAGCAGCTGGGATCGACAGCTAAACTATGGCTACACCTTC. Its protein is CASSWDRQLNYGYTF.

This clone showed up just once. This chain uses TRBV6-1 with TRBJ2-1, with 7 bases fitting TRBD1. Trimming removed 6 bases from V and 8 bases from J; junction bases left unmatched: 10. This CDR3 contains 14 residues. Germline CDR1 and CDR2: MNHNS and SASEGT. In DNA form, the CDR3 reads TGTGCCAGCAGCCGACAGGGTAGTAGGGATGAGCAGTTCTTC. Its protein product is CASSRQGSRDEQFF.

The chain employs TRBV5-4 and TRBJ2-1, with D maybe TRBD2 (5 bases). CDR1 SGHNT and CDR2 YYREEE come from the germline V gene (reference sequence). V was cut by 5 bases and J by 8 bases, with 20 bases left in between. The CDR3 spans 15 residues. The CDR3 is CASSLPGSMPDEQFF. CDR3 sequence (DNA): TGTGCCAGCAGTTTACCGGGAAGTATGCCTGATGAGCAGTTCTTC.

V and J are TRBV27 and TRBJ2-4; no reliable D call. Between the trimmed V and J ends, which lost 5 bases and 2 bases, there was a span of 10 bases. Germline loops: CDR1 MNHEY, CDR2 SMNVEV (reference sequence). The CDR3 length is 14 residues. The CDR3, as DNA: TGTGCCAGCAGTCCCGGTCTAACCAAAAACATTCAGTACTTC. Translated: CASSPGLTKNIQYF.

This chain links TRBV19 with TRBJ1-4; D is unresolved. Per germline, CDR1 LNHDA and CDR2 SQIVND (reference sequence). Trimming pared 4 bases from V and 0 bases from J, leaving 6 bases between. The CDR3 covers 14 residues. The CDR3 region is CASSKSSTNEKLFF. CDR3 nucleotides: TGTGCCAGTAGTAAATCCTCAACTAATGAAAAACTGTTTTTT.

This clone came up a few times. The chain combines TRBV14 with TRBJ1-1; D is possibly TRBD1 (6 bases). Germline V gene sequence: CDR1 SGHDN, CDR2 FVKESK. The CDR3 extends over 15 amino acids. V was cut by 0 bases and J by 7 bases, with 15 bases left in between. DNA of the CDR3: TGTGCCAGCAGCCAAGATCTTGCGGACAGAGGTGAAGCTTTCTTT. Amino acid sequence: CASSQDLADRGEAFF.